The next 23 T cell receptor beta chains were all read from a single sample in a study of blood T cell repertoires in COVID-19. The method was immunoSEQ multiplex PCR; TCRdb's version includes in-frame clones alone and lacks a portion of them. The sample consists of some 31,000 clones, around nine tenths of them appearing once. The material sequenced was peripheral blood. These receptor sequences come from a human donor in a cohort sampled during active COVID-19.

This sequence joins TRBV6-5 and TRBJ2-5, with TRBD2 identical over 8 bases. Germline V CDR1 and CDR2: MNHEY, SVGAGI. CDR3 length: 14 amino acids. V was clipped by 6 bases and J by 5 bases; unmatched bases: 8. The DNA of the CDR3 is TGTGCCAGCAGGAGCGGGAGTTTGTCCGAGACCCAGTACTTC. Translating it yields CASRSGSLSETQYF.

The chain uses TRBV9 and TRBJ2-3; tentative D call: TRBD2 (6 bases). The CDR3 extends over 15 amino acids. The germline V gene has CDR1 SGDLS and CDR2 YYNGEE. Trimming shortened V by 0 bases and J by 1 base, and 9 bases separated the two germline ends. CDR3 DNA sequence: TGTGCCAGCAGCGTAGTCCCGGGGGGCACAGATACGCAGTATTTT. Its protein is CASSVVPGGTDTQYF.

The chain employs TRBV7-2 and TRBJ2-1; 8 bases are shared with TRBD2. This CDR3 spans 15 amino acids. Germline V CDR1 and CDR2: SGHTA, FQGNSA. V was pared by 4 bases and J by 6 bases, with 8 bases of the junction left unmatched. CDR3 DNA: TGTGCCAGCAGCTCGGGGGGGGGTTCTATCAATGAGCAGTTCTTC. Amino acids: CASSSGGGSINEQFF.

This chain connects TRBV4-3 to TRBJ2-5; no reliable D call. V was clipped by 0 bases and J by 2 bases, with 10 bases between them. The CDR3 sequence is 15 residues long. Germline values: CDR1 LGHNA, CDR2 YSLEER. The CDR3 DNA reads as TGCGCCAGCAGCCAAGAACTTGCGCATCAAGAGACCCAGTACTTC. It translates to CASSQELAHQETQYF.

This CDR3 is CASSLGTGAVQETQYF. In nucleotides, the CDR3 is TGTGCCAGCAGCCTCGGGACGGGAGCGGTACAAGAGACCCAGTACTTC. V gene TRBV7-9 combines with J gene TRBJ2-5; a weak D match, TRBD2 (6 bases). Germline V CDR1 and CDR2: SEHNR, FQNEAQ (reference sequence). V was pared by 5 bases and J by 2 bases, with 18 bases between. This CDR3 has 16 residues.

The chain uses TRBV18 and TRBJ2-7, with 9 positions matching TRBD1. The CDR3 is made up of 16 amino acids. V lost 2 bases and J lost 4; bases outside the gene matches: 9. The germline CDR1 and CDR2 sequences are KGHSH and LQKENI. The CDR3 reads CASSPKTGQGRYEQYF. CDR3 nucleotide sequence: TGTGCCAGCTCACCAAAGACAGGACAGGGGAGGTACGAGCAGTACTTC.

V usage is TRBV3-1 (or the pseudogene TRBV3-2) and J usage is TRBJ2-3, with TRBD1 identical over 9 bases. Unmatched junction bases numbered 17, after V lost 2 bases and J lost 5 bases. In germline, CDR1 is LGHDT, CDR2 YNNKEL (reference sequence). The CDR3 covers 19 residues. The CDR3 bases are TGTGCCAGCAGCCAATGGGGACAGGGCCCGACTAGGAGGATAGATACGCAGTATTTT. Translated: CASSQWGQGPTRRIDTQYF.

This chain links TRBV19 with TRBJ2-7, with TRBD1 matching over 8 bases. This CDR3 region has 14 residues. CDR1 and CDR2 (germline): LNHDA, SQIVND (reference sequence). With 5 bases clipped from V and 5 bases from J, the junction kept 8 bases outside the gene matches. In DNA form, the CDR3 reads TGTGCCAGTAGTGAAGCAGGGGGCAACGACGAGCAGTACTTC. Protein: CASSEAGGNDEQYF.

The DNA of the CDR3 is TGTGCCAGTAGTACGATGGCCTCAGGACAGGGACTTCCTGGAAACACCATATATTTT. The encoded protein is CASSTMASGQGLPGNTIYF. J is TRBJ1-3 and V is TRBV19, with 8 bases fitting TRBD1. With 4 bases clipped from V and 2 bases from J, the junction kept 16 bases outside the gene matches. The germline V gene encodes CDR1 LNHDA and CDR2 SQIVND (reference sequence). This CDR3 has 19 amino acids.

The V call is TRBV18, the J call TRBJ1-6; D remains ambiguous. Trimming took off 5 bases at V and 10 bases at J, with 12 bases between the two ends. CDR1 is KGHSH and CDR2 is LQKENI in the germline V gene. The length of the CDR3 is 13 residues. This CDR3 reads CASSETWASPLHF. The CDR3 bases are TGTGCCAGCTCAGAGACCTGGGCGTCACCCCTCCACTTT.

Written as DNA, the CDR3 is TGTGCCAGCAGCTTCCCGGGTGGCTATGGCTACACCTTC. This gives the protein CASSFPGGYGYTF. The V call is TRBV7-9, the J call TRBJ1-2; D is unresolved. Germline CDR1 and CDR2: SEHNR and FQNEAQ (reference sequence). Between the trimmed V and J ends, which lost 3 bases and 4 bases, there was a span of 9 bases. The CDR3 length is 13 residues.

The V call is TRBV7-2, the J call TRBJ2-1; the D gene is possibly TRBD2 (6 bases). The CDR3 runs to 14 residues. V gave up 1 base and J gave up 3 bases, with 7 bases separating them. CDR1 is SGHTA and CDR2 is FQGNSA in the germline V gene. Written as DNA, the CDR3 is TGTGCCAGCAGCTTAGATAGCGGCTACAATGAGCAGTTCTTC. It specifies CASSLDSGYNEQFF.

CDR3 residues: CASIQGRTTEAFF. CDR3 coding DNA: TGTGCCAGCATTCAGGGGCGAACAACTGAAGCTTTCTTT. The genes are TRBV12-3 or TRBV12-4 and TRBJ1-1; D may be TRBD1 (6 bases). The germline V and J ends were trimmed by 7 bases and 5 bases, with 14 bases remaining between them. The length of the CDR3 is 13 residues.

The V call is TRBV30, the J call TRBJ2-7, with 10 bases lining up with TRBD2. There are 13 residues in the CDR3. Germline CDR1 and CDR2: GTSNPN and SVGIG (reference sequence). V was clipped by 1 base and J by 9 bases; unmatched bases: 6. The CDR3 region has the DNA TGTGCCTGGAGTGGTCTAGCGGGAGCACCGCAGTACTTC. This translates into CAWSGLAGAPQYF.

Only one count was recorded for this clone. J is TRBJ1-5 and V is TRBV11-2, with 9 nucleotides matching TRBD1. Germline V gives CDR1 SGHAT, CDR2 FQNNGV. The V gene end was trimmed by 5 bases and the J gene end by 5 bases; junction bases not matched to a gene: 4. CDR3 length equals 14 residues. The CDR3 sequence: CASSGGQGDQPQHF. DNA of the CDR3: TGTGCCAGCAGCGGGGGACAGGGAGATCAGCCCCAGCATTTT. The entire variable domain, with the rest obtained from reference TRBV11-2 and TRBJ1-5, is as follows: EAGVAQSPRYKIIEKRQSVAFWCNPISGHATLYWYQQILGQGPKLLIQFQNNGVVDDSQLPKDRFSAERLKGVDSTLKIQPAKLEDSAVYLCASSGGQGDQPQHFGDGTRLSIL.

The rearrangement links TRBV7-9 to TRBJ2-1; 8 nucleotides match TRBD1. Germline V gene data show CDR1 as SEHNR and CDR2 as FQNEAQ (reference sequence). V was pared by 4 bases and J by 6 bases, with 2 bases of the junction left unmatched. This CDR3 is built from 13 residues. The CDR3 DNA is TGTGCCAGCAGCTCGACAGGGGTCAATGAGCAGTTCTTC. It translates to CASSSTGVNEQFF.

This chain joins TRBV11-1 and TRBJ2-7; D is ambiguous. Trimming shortened V by 5 bases and J by 5 bases, and 16 bases separated the two germline ends. CDR1 SGHAT and CDR2 FQDESV come from the germline V gene (reference sequence). This CDR3 is built from 14 residues. The CDR3 nucleotides are TGTGCCAGCAGCCCCCGGCCTGGTCGGGACGAGCAGTACTTC. This codes for CASSPRPGRDEQYF.

The chain recombines TRBV6-5 with TRBJ1-3; D is perhaps TRBD1 (5 bases). This CDR3 comprises 15 residues. CDR1 is MNHEY, CDR2 SVGAGI, per germline. V was cut by 6 bases and J by 0 bases, with 12 bases left in between. The CDR3 DNA reads TGTGCCAGCAGACTCGGGGGACCCTCTGGAAACACCATATATTTT. Translating it yields CASRLGGPSGNTIYF.

V usage is TRBV7-9 and J usage is TRBJ1-2; D not resolved. The length of the CDR3 is 15 residues. With 0 bases removed from V and 4 bases from J, the gap between germline ends came to 12 bases. The germline CDR1 and CDR2 sequences are SEHNR and FQNEAQ (reference sequence). CDR3 loop: CASSLAEVALYGYTF. The CDR3 region has the DNA TGTGCCAGCAGCTTAGCGGAAGTAGCCCTCTATGGCTACACCTTC.

This chain connects TRBV6-2 or TRBV6-3 to TRBJ2-1, with a weak D call TRBD2 (5 bases). In germline, CDR1 is MNHEY, CDR2 SVGEGT. This CDR3 region has 11 residues. V lost 5 bases and J 9 bases, leaving 8 bases between the germline ends. The chain's CDR3 is CASSVGSEQFF. The CDR3 region has the DNA TGTGCCAGCAGTGTAGGGAGTGAGCAGTTCTTC.

The genes are TRBV12-3 or TRBV12-4 and TRBJ1-2, with D hard to call. Trimming removed 7 bases from V and 5 bases from J, with 14 bases in between. CDR3 size: 13 residues. The CDR3 is CASTLSPSYGYTF. In nucleotides, the CDR3 is TGTGCCAGCACCCTTAGTCCCTCATATGGCTACACCTTC.

The gene calls are TRBV28 and TRBJ2-5, with 9 bases matching TRBD2. Germline V gene data show CDR1 as MDHEN and CDR2 as SYDVKM. This CDR3 contains 15 residues. Unmatched junction bases numbered 7, after V lost 3 bases and J lost 5 bases. CDR3 DNA sequence: TGTGCCAGCAGTTTCGCGGGAGGGCCGAGGGAGACCCAGTACTTC. Translated, it gives CASSFAGGPRETQYF. The whole variable domain, remainder taken from reference TRBV28 and TRBJ2-5, is DVKVTQSSRYLVKRTGEKVFLECVQDMDHENMFWYRQDPGLGLRLIYFSYDVKMKEKGDIPEGYSVSREKKERFSLILESASTNQTSMYLCASSFAGGPRETQYFGPGTRLLVL.

This chain links TRBV19 with TRBJ2-5, with 7 bases matching TRBD1. Germline V gives CDR1 LNHDA, CDR2 SQIVND (reference sequence). J gave up 4 bases and V 3 bases, and 11 bases lay outside the gene matches. This CDR3 spans 16 amino acids. CDR3 sequence (DNA): TGTGCCAGTAGTATTGGCGCCGGACAGGTGATAGAGACCCAGTACTTC. It encodes CASSIGAGQVIETQYF.